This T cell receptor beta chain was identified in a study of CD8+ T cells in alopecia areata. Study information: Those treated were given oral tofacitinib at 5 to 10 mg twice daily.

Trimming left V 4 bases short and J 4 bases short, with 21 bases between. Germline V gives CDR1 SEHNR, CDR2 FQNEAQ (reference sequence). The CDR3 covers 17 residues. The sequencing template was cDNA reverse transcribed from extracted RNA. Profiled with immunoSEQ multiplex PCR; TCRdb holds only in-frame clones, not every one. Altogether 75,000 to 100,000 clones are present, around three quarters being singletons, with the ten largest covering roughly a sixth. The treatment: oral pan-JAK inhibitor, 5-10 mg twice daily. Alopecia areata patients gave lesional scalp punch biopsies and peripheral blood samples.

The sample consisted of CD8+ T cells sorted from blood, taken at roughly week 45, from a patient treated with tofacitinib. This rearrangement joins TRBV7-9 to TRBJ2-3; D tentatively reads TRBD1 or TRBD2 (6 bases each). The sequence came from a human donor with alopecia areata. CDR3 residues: CASSSFHSSGGADTQYF. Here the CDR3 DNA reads TGTGCCAGCAGCTCATTTCATTCGTCCGGGGGCGCAGATACGCAGTATTTT.